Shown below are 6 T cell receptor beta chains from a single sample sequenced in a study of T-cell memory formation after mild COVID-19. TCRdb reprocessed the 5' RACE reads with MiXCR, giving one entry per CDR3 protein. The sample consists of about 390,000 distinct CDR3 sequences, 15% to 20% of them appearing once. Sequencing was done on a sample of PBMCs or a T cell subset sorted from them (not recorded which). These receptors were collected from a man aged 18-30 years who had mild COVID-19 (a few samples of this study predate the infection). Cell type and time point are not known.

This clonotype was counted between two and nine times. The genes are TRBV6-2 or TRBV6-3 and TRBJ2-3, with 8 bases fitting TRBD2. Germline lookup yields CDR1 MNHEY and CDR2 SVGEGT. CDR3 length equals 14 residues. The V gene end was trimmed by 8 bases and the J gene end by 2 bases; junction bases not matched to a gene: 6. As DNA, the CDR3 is TGTGCCAGCGATCGAGCGGGGGACACAGATACGCAGTATTTT. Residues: CASDRAGDTDTQYF.

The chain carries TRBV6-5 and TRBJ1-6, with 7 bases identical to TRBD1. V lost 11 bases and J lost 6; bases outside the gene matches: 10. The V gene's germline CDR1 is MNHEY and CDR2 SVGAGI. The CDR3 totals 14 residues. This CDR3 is CAAGFDRANSPLHF. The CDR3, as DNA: TGTGCCGCCGGGTTTGACAGGGCTAATTCACCCCTCCACTTT.

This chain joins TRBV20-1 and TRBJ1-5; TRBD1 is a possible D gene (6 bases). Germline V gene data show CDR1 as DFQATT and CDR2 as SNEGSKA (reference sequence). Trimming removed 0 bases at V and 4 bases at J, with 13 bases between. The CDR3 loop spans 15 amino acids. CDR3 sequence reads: CSARDRAGANQPQHF. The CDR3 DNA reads TGCAGTGCTAGAGATAGGGCAGGGGCAAATCAGCCCCAGCATTTT.

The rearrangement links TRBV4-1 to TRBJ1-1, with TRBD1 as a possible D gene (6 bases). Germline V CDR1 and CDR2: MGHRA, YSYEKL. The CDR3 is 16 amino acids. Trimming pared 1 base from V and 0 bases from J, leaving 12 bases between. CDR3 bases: TGCGCCAGCAGCCAAGCAGGGGCAGGGATGAACACTGAAGCTTTCTTT. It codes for CASSQAGAGMNTEAFF.

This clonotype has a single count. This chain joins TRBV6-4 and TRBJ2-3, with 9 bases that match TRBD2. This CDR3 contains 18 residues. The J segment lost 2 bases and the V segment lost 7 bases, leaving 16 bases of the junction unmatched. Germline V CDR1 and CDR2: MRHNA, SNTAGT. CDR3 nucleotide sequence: TGTGCCAGCATGGTCTGCCGCTTACTAGCGGGTCCCACAGATACGCAGTATTTT. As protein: CASMVCRLLAGPTDTQYF.

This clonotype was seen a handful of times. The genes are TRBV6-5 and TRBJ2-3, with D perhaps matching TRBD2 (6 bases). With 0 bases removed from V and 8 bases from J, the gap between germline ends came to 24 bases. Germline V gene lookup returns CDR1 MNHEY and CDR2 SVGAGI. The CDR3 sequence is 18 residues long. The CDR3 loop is CASSYSIPGSPISGTQYF. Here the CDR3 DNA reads TGTGCCAGCAGTTACTCGATCCCAGGATCCCCTATTAGCGGTACGCAGTATTTT.